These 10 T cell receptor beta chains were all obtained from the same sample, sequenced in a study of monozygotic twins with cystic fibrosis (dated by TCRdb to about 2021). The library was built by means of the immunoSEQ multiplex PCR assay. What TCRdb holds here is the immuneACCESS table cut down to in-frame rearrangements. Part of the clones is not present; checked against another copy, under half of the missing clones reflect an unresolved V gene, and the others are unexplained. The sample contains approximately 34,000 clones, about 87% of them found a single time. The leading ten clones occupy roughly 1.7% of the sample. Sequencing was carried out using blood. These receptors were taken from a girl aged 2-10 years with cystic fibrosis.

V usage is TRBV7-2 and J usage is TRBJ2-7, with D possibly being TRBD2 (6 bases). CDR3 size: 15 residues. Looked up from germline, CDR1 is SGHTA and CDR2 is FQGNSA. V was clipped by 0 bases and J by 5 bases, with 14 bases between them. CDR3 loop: CASSLAFGGEHEQYF. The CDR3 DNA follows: TGTGCCAGCAGCTTAGCTTTTGGAGGGGAGCACGAGCAGTACTTC.

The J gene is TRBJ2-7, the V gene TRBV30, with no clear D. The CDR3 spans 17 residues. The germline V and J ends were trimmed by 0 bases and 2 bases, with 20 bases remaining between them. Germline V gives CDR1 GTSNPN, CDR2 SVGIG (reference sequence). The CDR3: CAWSVIPTHPGPYEQYF. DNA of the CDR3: TGTGCCTGGAGTGTCATTCCGACGCATCCAGGCCCCTACGAGCAGTACTTC.

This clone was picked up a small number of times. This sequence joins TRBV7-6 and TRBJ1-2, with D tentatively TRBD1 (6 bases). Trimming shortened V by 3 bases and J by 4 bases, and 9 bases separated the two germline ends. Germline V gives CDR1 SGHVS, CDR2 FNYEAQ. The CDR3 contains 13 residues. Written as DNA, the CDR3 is TGTGCCAGCAGCTTCAGGGGACTCTATGGCTACACCTTC. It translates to CASSFRGLYGYTF.

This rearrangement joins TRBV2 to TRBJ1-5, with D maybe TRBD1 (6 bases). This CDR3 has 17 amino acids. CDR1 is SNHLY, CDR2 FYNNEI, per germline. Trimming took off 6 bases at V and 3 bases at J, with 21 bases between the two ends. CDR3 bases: TGTGCCAGCAGCTCTGGGGTATCCGGGACATCCAATCAGCCCCAGCATTTT. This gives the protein CASSSGVSGTSNQPQHF.

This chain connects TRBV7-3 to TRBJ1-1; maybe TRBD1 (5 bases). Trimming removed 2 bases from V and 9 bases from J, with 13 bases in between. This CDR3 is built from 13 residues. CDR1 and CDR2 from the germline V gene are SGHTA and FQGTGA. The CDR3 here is CASSLEVQGKAFF. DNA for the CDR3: TGTGCCAGCAGCTTAGAGGTCCAGGGAAAAGCTTTCTTT.

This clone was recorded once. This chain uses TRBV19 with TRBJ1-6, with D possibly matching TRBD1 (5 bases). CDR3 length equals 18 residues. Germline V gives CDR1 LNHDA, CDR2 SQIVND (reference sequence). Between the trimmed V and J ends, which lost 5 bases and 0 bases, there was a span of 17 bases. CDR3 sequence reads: CASSWSRDGSSYNSPLHF. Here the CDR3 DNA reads TGTGCCAGTAGTTGGAGCAGGGACGGGAGCTCCTATAATTCACCCCTCCACTTT.

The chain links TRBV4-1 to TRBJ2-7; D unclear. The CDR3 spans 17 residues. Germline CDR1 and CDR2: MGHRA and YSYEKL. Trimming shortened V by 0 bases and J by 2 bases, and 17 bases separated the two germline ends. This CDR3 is CASSQDIALGGAYEQYF. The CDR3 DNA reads TGCGCCAGCAGCCAAGATATTGCGCTTGGCGGCGCCTACGAGCAGTACTTC.

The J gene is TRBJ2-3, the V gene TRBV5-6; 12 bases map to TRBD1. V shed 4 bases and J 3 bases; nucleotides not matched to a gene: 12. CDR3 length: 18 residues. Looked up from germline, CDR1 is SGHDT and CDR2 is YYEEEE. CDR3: CASSLPLGTGGGTDTQYF. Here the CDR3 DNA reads TGTGCCAGCAGCCTACCCCTCGGGACAGGGGGCGGTACAGATACGCAGTATTTT.

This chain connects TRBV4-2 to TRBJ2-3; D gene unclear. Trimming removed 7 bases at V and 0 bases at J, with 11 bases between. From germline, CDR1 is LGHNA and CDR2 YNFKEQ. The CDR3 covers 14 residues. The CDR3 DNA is TGTGCCAGCAAGCCACACCTGAGCACAGATACGCAGTATTTT. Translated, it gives CASKPHLSTDTQYF.

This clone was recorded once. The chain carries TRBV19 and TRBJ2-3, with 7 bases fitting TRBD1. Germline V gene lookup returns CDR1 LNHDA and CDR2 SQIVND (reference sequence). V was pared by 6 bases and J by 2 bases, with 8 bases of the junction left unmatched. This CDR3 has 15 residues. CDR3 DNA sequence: TGTGCCAGTAGCCCACGGGACAGAAACACAGATACGCAGTATTTT. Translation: CASSPRDRNTDTQYF.